This T cell receptor beta chain was identified in a study of T cell clones after liver transplantation. Study-level background: TCRbeta sequencing after a pre-transplant mixed lymphocyte reaction identified graft-donor-reactive clones, later tracked in post-transplant blood. HCV positivity affected three of eight recipients; the rest lacked autoimmune or viral indications.

TCRdb's copy holds only in-frame clones and misses some; the assay was immunoSEQ multiplex PCR. In the table there are approximately 51,000 clones, approximately 87% of which are singletons. Points on this clone: Its antigen is unknown.

This CDR3 contains 15 residues. Germline CDR1 and CDR2: SGHKS and YYEKEE (reference sequence). With 3 bases clipped from V and 0 bases from J, the junction kept 6 bases outside the gene matches. Overall study results and limits: In 5 of 8 subjects, circulating graft-donor-reactive CD4 TCRbeta sequences fell significantly after transplant.

The J gene is TRBJ2-7, the V gene TRBV5-5; 7 bases agree with TRBD1. This receptor was obtained from a human patient who received a liver transplant. The graft donor may be the source of some T cells. The specimen was CD8+ T cells from blood, collected 12 months after liver transplant. CDR3 sequence: CASSSSGTASYEQYF. CDR3 DNA sequence: TGTGCCAGCAGCTCATCCGGGACAGCCTCCTACGAGCAGTACTTC.